This T cell receptor beta chain was observed in a study of cytotoxic CD8 clonotypes in ibrutinib-treated CLL. Using immunoSEQ multiplex PCR, the repertoire was profiled, and TCRdb retains in-frame clones only, with some absent. The sample holds tens of thousands of clones, about 70% seen once. The receptor was derived from a human donor with chronic lymphocytic leukemia. This specimen was PBMCs, taken after 12 months of ibrutinib treatment.

The CDR3 reads CASSSISEGVQPQHF. CDR3 DNA sequence: TGTGCCAGTAGTAGTATATCTGAGGGGGTTCAGCCCCAGCATTTT. The V call is TRBV19, the J call TRBJ1-5; a possible D gene is TRBD1 (6 bases). Germline loops: CDR1 LNHDA, CDR2 SQIVND (reference sequence). CDR3 length: 15 amino acids. Trimming took 4 bases from V and 6 from J, leaving 16 bases between them.